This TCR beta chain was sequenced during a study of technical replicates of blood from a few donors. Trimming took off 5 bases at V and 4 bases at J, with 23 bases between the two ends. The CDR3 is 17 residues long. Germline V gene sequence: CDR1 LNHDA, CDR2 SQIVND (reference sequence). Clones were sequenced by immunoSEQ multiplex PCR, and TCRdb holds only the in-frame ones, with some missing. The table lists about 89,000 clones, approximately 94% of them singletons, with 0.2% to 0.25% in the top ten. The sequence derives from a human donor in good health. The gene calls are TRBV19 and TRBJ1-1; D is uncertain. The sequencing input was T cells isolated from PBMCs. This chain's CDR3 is CASSSLYGGKTFTEAFF. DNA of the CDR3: TGTGCCAGTAGTTCCCTGTACGGCGGGAAGACTTTCACTGAAGCTTTCTTT.